The clone carrying this T cell receptor (beta chain) was recorded once. The record originates from a study of OX40 agonist ivuxolimab in advanced cancers. The CDR3 is 14 residues long. CDR1 and CDR2 from the germline V gene are SGDLS and YYNGEE. V lost 0 bases to trimming and J lost 9 bases, with 10 bases between them. Assay: immunoSEQ multiplex PCR; the TCRdb copy retains only in-frame clones and omits some. The table includes tens of thousands of clones, 85% to 90% detected once. The source of this sequence is an adult with an advanced solid tumor such as melanoma, head and neck, liver or kidney cancer. The genes are TRBV9 and TRBJ1-6; no clear D gene. Sequenced here: CD4+ or CD8+ T cells sorted from blood, sampled in a trial of the OX40 agonist ivuxolimab. CDR3 DNA: TGTGCCAGCAGCGTAGGAGGGATCGGTTCACCCCTCCACTTT. It specifies CASSVGGIGSPLHF.